This T cell receptor beta chain was identified during a study of T cell repertoires in cytomegalovirus infection (dated by TCRdb to between 2017 and 2020). For the study in its entirety: Alongside well-studied HLA-B-restricted epitopes, the peptide stimulations were aimed at recently identified HLA-C-restricted CMV epitopes, whose presentation resists viral immunomodulation. Donor HLA type was relevant to the analysis, because carriage of CMV infection together with the matching HLA type was indicated by public TCR beta signatures. Results the study describes overall, beyond this receptor: Carriers of CMV infection plus the relevant HLA type were discriminated by the cumulative frequency of public TCR beta family members in the study cohort and in an independent roughly 350-donor cohort. The ex vivo response was dominated by HLA-C-restricted CMV-specific TCR beta clonotypes, which also provided the single most frequent clonotype in two of eight donors.

The treatment or condition label, as the study defines it: in vitro stimulation with specific CMV peptide epitopes to enrich CMV-specific T cells. A note on this clonotype: There is no known antigen for this receptor. No base qualities exist here, and no much larger clone lies one base off it.

The CDR3 numbers 14 residues from cysteine through phenylalanine. Just the 42-base CDR3 DNA is kept, in frame starting at base 1. The germline V gene (reference sequence) provides CDR1 SEHNR and CDR2 FQNEAQ. The junction carries 9 bases between V and J, which are trimmed by 4 bases and 0 bases respectively. TCRdb records Illumina HiSeq 1500 as the sequencer. The public reads were reanalyzed by TCRdb: fastp trimming at Q25, MiXCR alignment, in-frame beta chains only. CDR3 protein duplicates are merged, each entry listing the most common genes and DNA. The sample table records about half a million distinct CDR3 sequences; roughly 43% of these occur just once. Around 45% of the sample lies in the top ten.

The sequencing used cultured PBMCs, collected from culture after CMV antigen stimulation. The origin of this receptor is a human donor in good health (CMV status not recorded). Some clones in this sample may be carry-over from other donors' samples. Recombination linked TRBV7-9 to TRBJ1-1; the D gene cannot be named for sure. This receptor carries the CDR3 CASSSLNMNTEAFF. The bases read TGTGCCAGCAGCTCCTTAAACATGAACACTGAAGCTTTCTTT.